One TCR beta chain is described in this entry. The authors' processing: Amplification of reference gene primers provided the estimated nucleated cell counts. Some clones are missing from TCRdb's copy, which holds only in-frame ones; the method was immunoSEQ multiplex PCR. Clone size and the V and J calls come from that table; the DNA yielded D and trimming. The sample has approximately 70,000 clones, about 80% seen once; the top ten hold 4.5%. V lost 5 bases to trimming and J lost 9 bases; unmatched junction nucleotides: 9. Germline V gene lookup returns CDR1 LNHDA and CDR2 SQIVND (reference sequence). The CDR3 is 15 residues long. This record comes from a study of blood T cell repertoires in COVID-19. The wider study: The United States, Italy and Spain supplied acute and convalescent COVID-19 samples. From T cells, B-cell-depleted T cells, or PBMCs came the material, which was cDNA or gDNA.

The gene calls are TRBV19 and TRBJ1-5, with 11 bases identical to TRBD1. This sequence was found in an older woman with acute or convalescent COVID-19. Sequences were obtained from peripheral blood. The CDR3 protein is CASSPRTGGLGPQHF. As DNA, the CDR3 is TGTGCCAGTAGTCCCCGGACAGGGGGCCTTGGGCCCCAGCATTTT.